One sample yielded the 26 T cell receptor beta chains listed below, sequenced in a study of beta chain features in type 1 diabetes. Their antigens remain unidentified. Sequencing targeted expressed TCRB transcripts, as all isolated RNA had been reverse transcribed. Repertoires were generated with immunoSEQ multiplex PCR, while TCRdb's copy carries only in-frame clones and drops some. Among around 250,000 clones listed, around 22% were seen once. Points from the study as a whole: Shortening of TCRB CDR3s, moderate but significant, appeared in all four CD4+ subsets of Type 1 diabetes patients.

Sequenced input: naive CD4+ T cells from blood. The receptors were gathered from a woman aged 25 to 39 with type 1 diabetes.

Only a few counts were recorded for this clone. The chain carries TRBV30 and TRBJ2-3, with D possibly matching TRBD2 (6 bases). V lost 0 bases and J lost 11, with 9 bases in between. Germline-derived CDR1 and CDR2 are GTSNPN and SVGIG (reference sequence). The length of the CDR3 is 11 residues. CDR3 DNA sequence: TGTGCCTGGAGTGTACACGGGGGGCAGTATTTT. It translates to CAWSVHGGQYF.

This clone was observed a few times. This rearrangement joins TRBV30 to TRBJ1-2; tentative D call: TRBD1 (6 bases). Trimming stripped 8 bases from V and 5 bases from J, with 15 bases between. This CDR3 comprises 12 residues. Germline CDR1 GTSNPN, CDR2 SVGIG (reference sequence). The CDR3 sequence is CAGPGTPYGYTF. The CDR3 nucleotides are TGTGCCGGACCCGGGACACCTTATGGCTACACCTTC. The full variable domain, in which reference TRBV30 and TRBJ1-2 provide the parts outside the CDR3, is SQTIHQWPATLVQPVGSPLSLECTVEGTSNPNLYWYRQAAGRGLQLLFYSVGIGQISSEVPQNLSASRPQDRQFILSSKKLLLSDSGFYLCAGPGTPYGYTFGSGTRLTVV.

This clone was seen a handful of times. This chain uses TRBV29-1 with TRBJ2-3; TRBD1 agrees at 9 bases. V dropped 6 bases and J dropped 6; count of bases not matched to a gene: 13. There are 15 residues in the CDR3. Germline V gives CDR1 SQVTM, CDR2 ANQGSEA. This CDR3 reads CSVDGDRVRFDTQYF. CDR3 coding DNA: TGCAGCGTGGATGGGGACAGGGTTCGCTTTGATACGCAGTATTTT.

This clone occurred a few times. This chain connects TRBV4-2 to TRBJ2-7; tentative D call: TRBD2 (5 bases). The CDR3 length is 17 residues. V lost 0 bases and J lost 1, with 16 bases in between. Germline assignment: CDR1 LGHNA and CDR2 YNFKEQ. CDR3 DNA sequence: TGTGCCAGCAGCCAAGACCTCGTACTAGTAACTTCCTACGAGCAGTACTTC. This gives the protein CASSQDLVLVTSYEQYF.

Only a few counts were recorded for this clone. V gene TRBV2 combines with J gene TRBJ2-1; D unresolved. This CDR3 has 11 amino acids. Trimming cost V 7 bases and J 5 bases, with 6 bases left between them. In germline, CDR1 is SNHLY, CDR2 FYNNEI. The CDR3 DNA is TGTGCCAGCATGGAGAACAATGAGCAGTTCTTC. Encoded protein: CASMENNEQFF.

This clone has just a few counts. The chain joins TRBV28 to TRBJ2-7, with 8 bases that match TRBD1. In germline, CDR1 is MDHEN, CDR2 SYDVKM. This CDR3 spans 12 amino acids. V was pared by 3 bases and J by 8 bases, with 3 bases of the junction left unmatched. The CDR3 coding sequence is TGTGCCAGCAGTTTGGACAGGGCTCAGCAGTACTTC. It codes for CASSLDRAQQYF.

This clone was counted only a few times. V is TRBV30 and J is TRBJ2-4, with D possibly being TRBD2 (5 bases). The CDR3 runs to 16 residues. The ends were cut back, 0 bases at V and 0 bases at J, with 12 bases in the middle. The germline V gene has CDR1 GTSNPN and CDR2 SVGIG (reference sequence). The CDR3 sequence: CAWSVRGSLAKNIQYF. The CDR3 DNA reads as TGTGCCTGGAGTGTACGGGGATCTCTAGCCAAAAACATTCAGTACTTC.

The chain combines TRBV29-1 with TRBJ2-1, with TRBD2 identical over 8 bases. The V gene end was trimmed by 3 bases and the J gene end by 10 bases; junction bases not matched to a gene: 8. Germline V lookup: CDR1 SQVTM, CDR2 ANQGSEA. The CDR3 sequence is 13 residues long. In DNA form, the CDR3 reads TGCAGCGTTGATCGTAATAGCGGGAACGAGCAGTTCTTC. Protein sequence: CSVDRNSGNEQFF.

The chain uses TRBV11-2 and TRBJ2-7, with 7 bases lining up with TRBD1. The V segment lost 1 base and the J segment 3 bases; nucleotides outside the gene matches: 6. The CDR3 runs 15 residues. Looked up from germline, CDR1 is SGHAT and CDR2 is FQNNGV. The CDR3 sequence: CASSLVEQGNYEQYF. The DNA of the CDR3 is TGTGCCAGCAGCTTAGTAGAACAGGGGAACTACGAGCAGTACTTC.

This chain joins TRBV30 and TRBJ1-2, with a tentative D call TRBD1 (5 bases). Trimming cost V 4 bases and J 4 bases, with 16 bases left between them. The CDR3 consists of 14 residues. CDR1 is GTSNPN and CDR2 is SVGIG in the germline V gene (reference sequence). The CDR3 coding sequence is TGTGCCTGGACATGGGGCGGGGACGGCTATGGCTACACCTTC. Amino acids: CAWTWGGDGYGYTF.

A few counts support this clone. V is TRBV29-1 and J is TRBJ1-2; D perhaps matches TRBD1 (6 bases). CDR1 and CDR2 (germline): SQVTM, ANQGSEA. CDR3 length: 11 residues. Deletions cut 2 bases from V and 8 bases from J, with 9 bases between. For the CDR3, the DNA is TGCAGCGTTGAAAACAGGGAAGGCTACACCTTC. Protein product: CSVENREGYTF.

The chain links TRBV25-1 to TRBJ1-2, with 10 bases aligning to TRBD1. J gave up 4 bases and V 8 bases, and 10 bases lay outside the gene matches. This CDR3 is 15 amino acids long. The germline CDR1 and CDR2 sequences are MGHDK and SYGVNS. CDR3 amino acids: CASVSEGTGAYGYTF. The CDR3 DNA reads as TGTGCCAGCGTCTCCGAAGGGACAGGGGCCTATGGCTACACCTTC.

V gene TRBV13 combines with J gene TRBJ2-5; 9 positions match TRBD1. CDR3 length: 14 residues. With V trimmed by 5 bases and J by 6 bases, 7 bases remained unmatched. CDR1 is PRHDT and CDR2 is FYEKMQ in the germline V gene (reference sequence). CDR3 coding DNA: TGTGCCAGCAGCCGTCGACAGGGGGGAAAGACCCAGTACTTC. It codes for CASSRRQGGKTQYF.

The chain is built from TRBV5-1 and TRBJ2-1, with TRBD2 identical over 15 bases. The CDR3 contains 18 residues. The J segment lost 7 bases and the V segment lost 4 bases, leaving 12 bases of the junction unmatched. Per germline, CDR1 SGHRS and CDR2 YFSETQ. This chain's CDR3 is CASSLTGLAGGIFNEQFF. The CDR3 DNA is TGCGCCAGCAGCCTTACCGGACTAGCGGGAGGGATTTTTAATGAGCAGTTCTTC.

A few counts support this clone. The chain couples TRBV19 to TRBJ1-1; unclear D gene. The CDR3 extends over 12 amino acids. V lost 5 bases to trimming and J lost 4 bases, with 8 bases between them. Germline V gene data show CDR1 as LNHDA and CDR2 as SQIVND (reference sequence). The CDR3 region is CASSFRGTEAFF. CDR3 bases: TGTGCCAGTAGTTTTCGAGGCACTGAAGCTTTCTTT. The full variable domain, in which reference TRBV19 and TRBJ1-1 provide the parts outside the CDR3, is DGGITQSPKYLFRKEGQNVTLSCEQNLNHDAMYWYRQDPGQGLRLIYYSQIVNDFQKGDIAEGYSVSREKKESFPLTVTSAQKNPTAFYLCASSFRGTEAFFGQGTRLTVV.

The chain is built from TRBV4-1 and TRBJ2-7; 7 nucleotides line up with TRBD2. Per germline, CDR1 MGHRA and CDR2 YSYEKL. The CDR3 loop spans 14 amino acids. The J segment lost 6 bases and the V segment lost 1 base, leaving 6 bases of the junction unmatched. For the CDR3, the DNA is TGCGCCAGCAGCCAAGGCGGGAGCAGCTCCGAGCAGTACTTC. Its protein product is CASSQGGSSSEQYF.

V and J are TRBV25-1 and TRBJ2-3, with D unclear. The CDR3 runs to 12 residues. The V end lost 1 base, the J end lost 5 bases, and 4 bases lay between the germline ends. Germline-derived CDR1 and CDR2 are MGHDK and SYGVNS. CDR3 protein: CASSEFVDTQYF. CDR3 bases: TGTGCCAGCAGTGAATTCGTAGATACGCAGTATTTT.

The J gene is TRBJ2-1, the V gene TRBV29-1, with D perhaps matching TRBD1 (5 bases). V gave up 5 bases and J gave up 10 bases, with 12 bases separating them. This CDR3 region has 11 residues. Per the germline V gene, CDR1 is SQVTM and CDR2 is ANQGSEA. DNA of the CDR3: TGCAGCGTTTCAGGGATGATGGAGCAGTTCTTC. Translating gives CSVSGMMEQFF.

This chain uses TRBV11-2 with TRBJ2-2, with D maybe TRBD2 (6 bases). V lost 3 bases, J lost 6 bases, and 14 bases lay in between. The V gene's germline CDR1 is SGHAT and CDR2 FQNNGV. The CDR3 loop spans 15 amino acids. The CDR3 region has the DNA TGTGCCAGCAGCTTTGGCGGGACCTCCCCCGGGGAGCTGTTTTTT. Its translation: CASSFGGTSPGELFF.

The chain is built from TRBV5-4 and TRBJ2-7; weak D call: TRBD2 (6 bases). The germline CDR1 and CDR2 sequences are SGHNT and YYREEE (reference sequence). Trimming left V 2 bases short and J 3 bases short, with 6 bases between. The CDR3 length is 12 residues. CDR3 amino acids: CASSFGGYEQYF. DNA for the CDR3: TGTGCCAGCAGCTTCGGGGGCTACGAGCAGTACTTC. The variable domain in full, with the rest retrieved from reference TRBV5-4 and TRBJ2-7, is ETGVTQSPTHLIKTRGQQVTLRCSSQSGHNTVSWYQQALGQGPQFIFQYYREEENGRGNFPPRFSGLQFPNYSSELNVNALELDDSALYLCASSFGGYEQYFGPGTRLTVT.

V gene TRBV30 combines with J gene TRBJ2-7; maybe TRBD2 (6 bases). Germline CDR1 GTSNPN, CDR2 SVGIG (reference sequence). The CDR3 totals 13 residues. Trimming left V 5 bases short and J 3 bases short, with 14 bases between. CDR3 region: CAWLGGHNYEQYF. CDR3 nucleotides: TGTGCCTGGTTAGGAGGGCATAACTACGAGCAGTACTTC.

This clone was picked up a small number of times. The chain couples TRBV6-5 to TRBJ2-3, with TRBD2 identical over 9 bases. CDR3 length equals 16 residues. V shed 1 base and J 6 bases; nucleotides not matched to a gene: 8. Germline loops: CDR1 MNHEY, CDR2 SVGAGI. CDR3 in DNA: TGTGCCAGCAGTTACTTAGGCGGTAGCGGGAGCGATACGCAGTATTTT. It yields the protein CASSYLGGSGSDTQYF.

This chain connects TRBV7-9 to TRBJ2-5; no clear D gene. The CDR3 spans 13 residues. Germline assignment: CDR1 SEHNR and CDR2 FQNEAQ (reference sequence). Trimming left V 2 bases short and J 5 bases short, with 9 bases between. CDR3 DNA sequence: TGTGCCAGCAGCTTACCGTCCCGGGAGACCCAGTACTTC. The encoded protein is CASSLPSRETQYF.

The chain carries TRBV28 and TRBJ2-7, with 12 bases identical to TRBD2. The CDR3 is 16 residues long. From germline, CDR1 is MDHEN and CDR2 SYDVKM. After removal of 2 bases from V and 1 base from J, the junction contained 3 bases not matched to a gene. Here the CDR3 reads CASSLVGTSGSYEQYF. The CDR3 bases are TGTGCCAGCAGTTTAGTCGGGACTAGCGGGTCCTACGAGCAGTACTTC. Full variable domain (remainder filled in from reference TRBV28 and TRBJ2-7): DVKVTQSSRYLVKRTGEKVFLECVQDMDHENMFWYRQDPGLGLRLIYFSYDVKMKEKGDIPEGYSVSREKKERFSLILESASTNQTSMYLCASSLVGTSGSYEQYFGPGTRLTVT.

The chain employs TRBV5-1 and TRBJ2-7; D is unclear. Trimming left V 2 bases short and J 2 bases short, with 11 bases between. The germline gives CDR1 SGHRS, CDR2 YFSETQ. The CDR3 loop spans 14 amino acids. CDR3 DNA: TGCGCCAGCAGCTTAAGCGCTATAACCTACGAGCAGTACTTC. Its protein product is CASSLSAITYEQYF.

This clone was seen only once. Other DNA variants within this sample encode the same CDR3. The V and J genes are TRBV9 and TRBJ2-5, with 7 bases that match TRBD2. The CDR3 consists of 14 residues. V shed 0 bases and J 5 bases; nucleotides not matched to a gene: 4. From germline, CDR1 is SGDLS and CDR2 YYNGEE. The CDR3 spells CASSVDRGGETQYF. The CDR3 DNA follows: TGTGCCAGCAGCGTAGATCGGGGAGGGGAGACCCAGTACTTC.